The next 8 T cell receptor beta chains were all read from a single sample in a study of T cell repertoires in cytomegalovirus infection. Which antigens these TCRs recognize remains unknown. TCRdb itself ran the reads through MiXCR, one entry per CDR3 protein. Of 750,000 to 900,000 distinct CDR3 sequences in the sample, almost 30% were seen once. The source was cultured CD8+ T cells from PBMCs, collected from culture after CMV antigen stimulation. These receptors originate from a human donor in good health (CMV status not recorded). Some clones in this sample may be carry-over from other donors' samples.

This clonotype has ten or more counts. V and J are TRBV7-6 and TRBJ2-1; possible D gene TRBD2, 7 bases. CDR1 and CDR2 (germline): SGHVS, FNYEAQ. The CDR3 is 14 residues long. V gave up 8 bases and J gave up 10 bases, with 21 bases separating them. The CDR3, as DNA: TGTGCCAGCGCTCCCACGGGGGGCTCAGACGAGCAGTTCTTC. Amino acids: CASAPTGGSDEQFF.

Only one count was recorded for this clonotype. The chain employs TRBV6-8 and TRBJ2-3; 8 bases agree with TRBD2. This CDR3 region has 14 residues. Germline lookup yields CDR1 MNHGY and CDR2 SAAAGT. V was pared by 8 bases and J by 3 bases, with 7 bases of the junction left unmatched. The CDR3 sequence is CASHSGGGTDTQYF. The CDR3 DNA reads TGTGCCAGCCACAGCGGGGGCGGGACAGATACGCAGTATTTT.

The CDR3 sequence is CASSSYDIRETQYF. The CDR3 DNA reads as TGTGCCAGCAGCTCGTACGACATTCGGGAGACCCAGTACTTC. The chain has TRBV5-6 and TRBJ2-5; D remains unclear. The CDR3 totals 14 residues. CDR1 is SGHDT, CDR2 YYEEEE, per germline. Trimming pared 3 bases from V and 5 bases from J, leaving 14 bases between.

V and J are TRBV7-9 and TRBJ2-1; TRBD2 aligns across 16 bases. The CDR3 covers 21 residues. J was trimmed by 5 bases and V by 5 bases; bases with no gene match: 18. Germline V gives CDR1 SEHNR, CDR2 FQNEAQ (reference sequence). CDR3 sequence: CASSTKQPGLAGGYIDNEQFF. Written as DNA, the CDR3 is TGTGCCAGCAGCACGAAACAACCGGGACTAGCGGGGGGGTATATCGACAATGAGCAGTTCTTC.

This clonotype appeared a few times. The CDR3 region is CASSTSGALAFF. The CDR3 DNA follows: TGTGCCAGCAGTACCTCAGGGGCGCTTGCTTTCTTT. The chain recombines TRBV6-1 with TRBJ1-1, with D perhaps TRBD1 (6 bases). Germline-derived CDR1 and CDR2 are MNHNS and SASEGT. V was cut by 5 bases and J by 11 bases, with 15 bases left in between. This CDR3 is 12 amino acids long.

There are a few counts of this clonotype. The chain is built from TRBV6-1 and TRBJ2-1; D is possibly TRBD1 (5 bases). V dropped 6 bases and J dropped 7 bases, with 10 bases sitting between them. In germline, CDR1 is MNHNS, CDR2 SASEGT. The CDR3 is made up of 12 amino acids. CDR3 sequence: CASRDTSNEQFF. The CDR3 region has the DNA TGTGCCAGCAGGGACACCAGTAATGAGCAGTTCTTC.

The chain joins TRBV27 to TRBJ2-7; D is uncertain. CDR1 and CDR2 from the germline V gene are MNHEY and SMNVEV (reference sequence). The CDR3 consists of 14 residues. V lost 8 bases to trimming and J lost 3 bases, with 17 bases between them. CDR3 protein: CASASGRFIYEQYV. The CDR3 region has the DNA TGTGCCAGCGCGTCCGGACGGTTTATCTACGAGCAGTACGTC.

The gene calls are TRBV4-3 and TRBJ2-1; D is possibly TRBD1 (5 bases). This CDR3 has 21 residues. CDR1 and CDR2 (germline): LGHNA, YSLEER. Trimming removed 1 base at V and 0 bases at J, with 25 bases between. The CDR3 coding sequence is TGCGCCAGCAGCCAAGGGTTCAGGGCCGACCTTTCCCTGAGCTCCTACAATGAGCAGTTCTTC. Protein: CASSQGFRADLSLSSYNEQFF.